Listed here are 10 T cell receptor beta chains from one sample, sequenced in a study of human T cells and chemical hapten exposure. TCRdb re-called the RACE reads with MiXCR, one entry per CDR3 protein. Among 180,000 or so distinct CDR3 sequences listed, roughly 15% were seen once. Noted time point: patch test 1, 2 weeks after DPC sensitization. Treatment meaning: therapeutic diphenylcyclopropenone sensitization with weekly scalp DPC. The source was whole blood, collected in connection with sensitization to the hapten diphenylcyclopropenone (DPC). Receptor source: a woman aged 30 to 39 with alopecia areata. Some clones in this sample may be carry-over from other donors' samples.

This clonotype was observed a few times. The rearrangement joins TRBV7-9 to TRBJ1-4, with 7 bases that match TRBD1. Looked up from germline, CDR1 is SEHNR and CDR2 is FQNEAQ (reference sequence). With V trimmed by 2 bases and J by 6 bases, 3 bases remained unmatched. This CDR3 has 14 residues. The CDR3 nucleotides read TGTGCCAGCAGCTTAAAGGGGGCCCATGAAAAACTGTTTTTT. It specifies CASSLKGAHEKLFF.

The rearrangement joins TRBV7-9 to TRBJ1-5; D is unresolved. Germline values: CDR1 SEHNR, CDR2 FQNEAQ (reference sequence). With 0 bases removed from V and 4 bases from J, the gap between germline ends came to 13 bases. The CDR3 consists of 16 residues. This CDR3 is CASSLALFGSNQPQHF. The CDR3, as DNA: TGTGCCAGCAGCTTAGCGCTATTTGGGAGTAATCAGCCCCAGCATTTT.

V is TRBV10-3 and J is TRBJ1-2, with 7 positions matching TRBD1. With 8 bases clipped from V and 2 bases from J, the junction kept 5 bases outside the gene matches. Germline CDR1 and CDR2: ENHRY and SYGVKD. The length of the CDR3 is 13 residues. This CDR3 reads CAIGKQGNYGYTF. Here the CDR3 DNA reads TGTGCCATCGGCAAACAGGGGAACTATGGCTACACCTTC.

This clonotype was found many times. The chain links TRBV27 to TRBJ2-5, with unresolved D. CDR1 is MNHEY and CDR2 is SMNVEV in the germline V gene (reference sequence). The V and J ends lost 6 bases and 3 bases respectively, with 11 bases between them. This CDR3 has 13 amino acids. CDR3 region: CASSDRLEETQYF. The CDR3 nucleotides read TGTGCCAGCAGCGATAGACTGGAAGAGACCCAGTACTTC.

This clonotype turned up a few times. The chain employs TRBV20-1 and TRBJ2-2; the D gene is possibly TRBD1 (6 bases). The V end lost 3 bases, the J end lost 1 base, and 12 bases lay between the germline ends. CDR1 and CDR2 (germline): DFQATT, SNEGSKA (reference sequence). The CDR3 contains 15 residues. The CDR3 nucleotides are TGCAGTGCTAGCATACAGGGTTGGAACACCGGGGAGCTGTTTTTT. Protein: CSASIQGWNTGELFF.

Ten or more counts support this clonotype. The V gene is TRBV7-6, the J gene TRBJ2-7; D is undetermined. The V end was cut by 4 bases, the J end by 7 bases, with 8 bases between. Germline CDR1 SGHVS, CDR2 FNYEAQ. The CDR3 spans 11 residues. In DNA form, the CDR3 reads TGTGCCAGCAGCTCGGTCGGGGAGCAGTACTTC. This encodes CASSSVGEQYF.

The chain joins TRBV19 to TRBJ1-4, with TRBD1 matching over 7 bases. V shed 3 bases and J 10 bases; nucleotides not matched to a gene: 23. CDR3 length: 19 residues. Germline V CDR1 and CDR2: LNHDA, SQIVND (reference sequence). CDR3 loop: CASSIVDRLGRVDAGKLFF. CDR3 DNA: TGTGCCAGTAGTATTGTGGACAGGTTAGGAAGAGTTGATGCAGGAAAACTGTTTTTT. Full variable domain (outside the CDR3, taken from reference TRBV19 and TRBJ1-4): DGGITQSPKYLFRKEGQNVTLSCEQNLNHDAMYWYRQDPGQGLRLIYYSQIVNDFQKGDIAEGYSVSREKKESFPLTVTSAQKNPTAFYLCASSIVDRLGRVDAGKLFFGSGTQLSVL.

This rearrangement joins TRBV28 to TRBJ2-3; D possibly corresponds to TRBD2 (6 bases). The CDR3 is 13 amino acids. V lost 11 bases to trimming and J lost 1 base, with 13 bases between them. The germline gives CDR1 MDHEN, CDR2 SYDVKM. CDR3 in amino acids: CASGGWGTDTQYF. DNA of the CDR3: TGTGCCTCCGGGGGTTGGGGCACAGATACGCAGTATTTT.

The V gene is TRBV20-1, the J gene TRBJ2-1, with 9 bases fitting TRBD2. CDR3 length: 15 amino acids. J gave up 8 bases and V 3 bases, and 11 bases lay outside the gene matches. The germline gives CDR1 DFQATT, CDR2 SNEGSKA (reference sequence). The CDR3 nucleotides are TGCAGTGCTAGTTCCGCGGGACTAGCTTTCCATGAGCAGTTCTTC. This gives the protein CSASSAGLAFHEQFF.

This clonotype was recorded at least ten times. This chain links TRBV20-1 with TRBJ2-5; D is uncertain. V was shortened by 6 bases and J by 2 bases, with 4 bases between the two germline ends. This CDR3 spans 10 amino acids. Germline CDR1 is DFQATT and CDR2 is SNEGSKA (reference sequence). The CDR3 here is CSARQETQYF. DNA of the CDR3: TGCAGTGCGAGGCAAGAGACCCAGTACTTC.